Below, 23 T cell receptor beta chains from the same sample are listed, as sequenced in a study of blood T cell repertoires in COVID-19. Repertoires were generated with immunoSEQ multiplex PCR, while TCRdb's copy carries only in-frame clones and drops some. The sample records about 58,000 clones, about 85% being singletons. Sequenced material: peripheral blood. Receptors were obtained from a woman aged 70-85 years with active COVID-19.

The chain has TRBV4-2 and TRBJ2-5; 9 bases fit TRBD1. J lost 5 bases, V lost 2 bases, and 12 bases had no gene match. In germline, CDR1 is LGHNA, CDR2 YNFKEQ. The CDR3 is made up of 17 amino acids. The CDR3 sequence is CASSQSATGTGMETQYF. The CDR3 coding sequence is TGTGCCAGCAGCCAATCGGCTACCGGGACAGGGATGGAGACCCAGTACTTC.

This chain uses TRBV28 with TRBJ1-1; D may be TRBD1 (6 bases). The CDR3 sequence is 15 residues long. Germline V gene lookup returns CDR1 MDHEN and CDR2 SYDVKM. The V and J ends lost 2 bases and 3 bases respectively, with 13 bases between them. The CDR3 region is CASSLGGAGDTEAFF. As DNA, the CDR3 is TGTGCCAGCAGTTTAGGGGGCGCTGGTGACACTGAAGCTTTCTTT.

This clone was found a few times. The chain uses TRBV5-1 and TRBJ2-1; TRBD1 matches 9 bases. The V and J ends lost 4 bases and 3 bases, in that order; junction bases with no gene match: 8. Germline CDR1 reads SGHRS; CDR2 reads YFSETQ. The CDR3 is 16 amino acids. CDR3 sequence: CASSRPDRGLYNEQFF. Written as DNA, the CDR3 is TGCGCCAGCAGCCGGCCGGACAGGGGCCTCTACAATGAGCAGTTCTTC.

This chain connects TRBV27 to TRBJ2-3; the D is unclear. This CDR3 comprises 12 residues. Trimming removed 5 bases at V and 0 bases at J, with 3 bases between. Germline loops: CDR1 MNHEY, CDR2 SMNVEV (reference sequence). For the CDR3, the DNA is TGTGCCAGCAGTCGTAGCACAGATACGCAGTATTTT. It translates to CASSRSTDTQYF.

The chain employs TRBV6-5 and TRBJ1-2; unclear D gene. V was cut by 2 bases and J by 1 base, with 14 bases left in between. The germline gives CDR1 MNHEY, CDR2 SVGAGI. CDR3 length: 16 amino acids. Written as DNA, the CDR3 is TGTGCCAGCAGTTACAGTTTTGAGCTTTTTAACTATGGCTACACCTTC. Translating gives CASSYSFELFNYGYTF.

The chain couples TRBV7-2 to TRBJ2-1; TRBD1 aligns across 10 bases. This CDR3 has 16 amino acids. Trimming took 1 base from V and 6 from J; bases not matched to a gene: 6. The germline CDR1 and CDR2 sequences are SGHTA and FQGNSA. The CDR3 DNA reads TGTGCCAGCAGCTTAGACCGGACAGGGGGAGGCAATGAGCAGTTCTTC. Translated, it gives CASSLDRTGGGNEQFF. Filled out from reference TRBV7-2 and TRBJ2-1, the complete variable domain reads GAGVSQSPSNKVTEKGKDVELRCDPISGHTALYWYRQSLGQGLEFLIYFQGNSAPDKSGLPSDRFSAERTGGSVSTLTIQRTQQEDSAVYLCASSLDRTGGGNEQFFGPGTRLTVL.

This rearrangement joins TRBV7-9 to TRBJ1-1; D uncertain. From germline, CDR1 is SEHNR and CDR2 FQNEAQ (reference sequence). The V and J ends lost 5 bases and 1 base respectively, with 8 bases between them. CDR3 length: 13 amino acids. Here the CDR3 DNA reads TGTGCCAGCAGCCCCCGTTCGAACACTGAAGCTTTCTTT. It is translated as CASSPRSNTEAFF.

CDR3 residues: CASSPQGNNQPQHF. DNA of the CDR3: TGTGCCAGCAGCCCACAGGGAAATAATCAGCCCCAGCATTTT. The rearrangement uses TRBV7-9 and TRBJ1-5, with a weak D call TRBD1 (6 bases). Trimming shortened V by 5 bases and J by 4 bases, and 12 bases separated the two germline ends. The CDR3 extends over 14 amino acids. Germline CDR1 reads SEHNR; CDR2 reads FQNEAQ (reference sequence).

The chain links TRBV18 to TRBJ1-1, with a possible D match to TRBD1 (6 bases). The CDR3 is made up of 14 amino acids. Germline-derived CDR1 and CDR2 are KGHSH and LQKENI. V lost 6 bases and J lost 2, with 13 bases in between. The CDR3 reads CASSSQGVNTEAFF. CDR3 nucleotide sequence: TGTGCCAGCTCGTCACAGGGAGTAAACACTGAAGCTTTCTTT.

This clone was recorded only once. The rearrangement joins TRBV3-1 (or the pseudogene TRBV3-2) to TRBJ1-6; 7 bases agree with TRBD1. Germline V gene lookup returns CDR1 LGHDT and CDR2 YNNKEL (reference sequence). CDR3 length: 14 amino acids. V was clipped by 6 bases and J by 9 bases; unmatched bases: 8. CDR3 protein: CASSPGGLGSPLHF. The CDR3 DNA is TGTGCCAGCAGTCCAGGGGGTCTGGGTTCACCCCTCCACTTT.

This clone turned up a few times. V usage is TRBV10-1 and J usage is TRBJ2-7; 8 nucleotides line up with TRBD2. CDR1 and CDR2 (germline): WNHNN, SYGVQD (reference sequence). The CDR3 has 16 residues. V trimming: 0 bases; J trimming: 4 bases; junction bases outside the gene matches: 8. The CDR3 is CASSESRGTREYEQYF. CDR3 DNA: TGCGCCAGCAGTGAGTCGAGAGGGACTAGAGAGTACGAGCAGTACTTC.

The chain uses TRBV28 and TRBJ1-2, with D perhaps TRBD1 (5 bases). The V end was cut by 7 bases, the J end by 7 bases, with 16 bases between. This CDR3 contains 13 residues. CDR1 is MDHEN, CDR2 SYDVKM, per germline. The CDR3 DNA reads TGTGCCAGCACCTATGGGGGGACTGGTGGCTACACCTTC. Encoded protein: CASTYGGTGGYTF.

CDR3 protein: CATGGGLYANTGELFF. The CDR3 DNA sequence: TGTGCCACCGGGGGGGGACTCTACGCGAACACCGGGGAGCTGTTTTTT. This chain links TRBV24-1 with TRBJ2-2; 7 bases agree with TRBD2. The CDR3 is 16 residues long. CDR1 is KGHDR and CDR2 is SFDVKD in the germline V gene. Trimming cost V 9 bases and J 0 bases; bases outside gene matches: 9.

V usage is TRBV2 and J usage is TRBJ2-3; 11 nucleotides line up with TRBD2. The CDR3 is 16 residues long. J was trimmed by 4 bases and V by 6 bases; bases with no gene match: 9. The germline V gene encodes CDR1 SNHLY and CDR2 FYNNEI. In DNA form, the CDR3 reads TGTGCCAGCAGAAAACTAGCGGGAGCGTTGGCAGATACGCAGTATTTT. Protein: CASRKLAGALADTQYF.

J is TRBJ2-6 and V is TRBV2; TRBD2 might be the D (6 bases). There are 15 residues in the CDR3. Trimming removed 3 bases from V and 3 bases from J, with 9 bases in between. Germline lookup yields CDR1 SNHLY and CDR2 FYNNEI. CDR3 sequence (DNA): TGTGCCAGCAGTGATCGGGGAGGTGGGGCCAACGTCCTGACTTTC. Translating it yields CASSDRGGGANVLTF.

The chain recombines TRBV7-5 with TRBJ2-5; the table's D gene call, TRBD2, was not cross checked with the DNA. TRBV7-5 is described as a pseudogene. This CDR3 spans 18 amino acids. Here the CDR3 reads CARSLAATSGSPEETQYF. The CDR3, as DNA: TGTGCCAGAAGCTTAGCGGCGACTAGCGGGAGCCCCGAAGAGACCCAGTACTTC.

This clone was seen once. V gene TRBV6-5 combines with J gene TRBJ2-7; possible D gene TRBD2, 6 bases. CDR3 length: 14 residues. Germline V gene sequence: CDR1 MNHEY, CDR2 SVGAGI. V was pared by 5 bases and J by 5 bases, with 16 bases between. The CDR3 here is CASSTGRGGDEQYF. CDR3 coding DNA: TGTGCCAGCAGTACCGGGCGGGGCGGGGACGAGCAGTACTTC.

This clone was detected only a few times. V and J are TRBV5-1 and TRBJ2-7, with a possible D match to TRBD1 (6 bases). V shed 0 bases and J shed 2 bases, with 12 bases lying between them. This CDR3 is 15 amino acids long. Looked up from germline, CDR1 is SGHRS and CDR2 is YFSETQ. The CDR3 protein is CASSLGWQGTYEQYF. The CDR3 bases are TGCGCCAGCAGCTTGGGATGGCAGGGGACCTACGAGCAGTACTTC.

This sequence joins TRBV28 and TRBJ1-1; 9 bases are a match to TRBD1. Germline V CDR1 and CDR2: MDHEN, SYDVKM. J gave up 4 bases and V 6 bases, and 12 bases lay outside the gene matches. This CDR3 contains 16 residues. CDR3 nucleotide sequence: TGTGCCAGCAGCACTACCTACACAGGGGGCGTCACTGAAGCTTTCTTT. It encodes CASSTTYTGGVTEAFF.

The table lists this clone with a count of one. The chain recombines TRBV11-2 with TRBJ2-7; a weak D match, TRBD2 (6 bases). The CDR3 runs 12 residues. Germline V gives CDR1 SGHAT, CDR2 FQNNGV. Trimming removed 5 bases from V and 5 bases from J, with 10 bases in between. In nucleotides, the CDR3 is TGTGCCAGCAGCACAGGAGGGGACGAGCAGTACTTC. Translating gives CASSTGGDEQYF.

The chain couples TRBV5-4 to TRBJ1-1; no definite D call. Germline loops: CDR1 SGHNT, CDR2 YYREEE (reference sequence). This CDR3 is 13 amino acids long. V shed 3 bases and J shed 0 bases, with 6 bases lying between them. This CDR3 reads CASSSLLNTEAFF. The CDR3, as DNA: TGTGCCAGCAGCTCCCTCCTGAACACTGAAGCTTTCTTT.

The CDR3 nucleotides are TGTGCCAGCAGCTTGAACAGCGGAGTCTACAATGAGCAGTTCTTC. This encodes CASSLNSGVYNEQFF. The rearrangement joins TRBV5-4 to TRBJ2-1; a possible D gene is TRBD2 (5 bases). CDR3 length equals 15 residues. The ends were cut back, 1 base at V and 3 bases at J, with 11 bases in the middle. Germline CDR1 reads SGHNT; CDR2 reads YYREEE (reference sequence).

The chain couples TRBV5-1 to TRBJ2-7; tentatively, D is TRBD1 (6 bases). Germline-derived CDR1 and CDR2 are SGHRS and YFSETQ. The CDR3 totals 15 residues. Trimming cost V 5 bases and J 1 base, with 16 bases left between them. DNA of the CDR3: TGCGCCAGCAGTCAAACAGGGACAACATCCTACGAGCAGTACTTC. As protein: CASSQTGTTSYEQYF. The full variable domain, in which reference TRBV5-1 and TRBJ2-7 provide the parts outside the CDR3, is KAGVTQTPRYLIKTRGQQVTLSCSPISGHRSVSWYQQTPGQGLQFLFEYFSETQRNKGNFPGRFSGRQFSNSRSEMNVSTLELGDSALYLCASSQTGTTSYEQYFGPGTRLTVT.